This TCR beta chain was sequenced for a study of blood T cell repertoires in COVID-19. Study-wide context: COVID-19 samples, acute and convalescent, were from the United States, Italy and Spain. The analysed material was cDNA or gDNA that came from T cells, B-cell-depleted T cells, or PBMCs.

The Seattle patients, enrolled during active infection, were followed longitudinally. Original handling: Estimated nucleated cell counts came from reference gene primer amplification. Clones were sequenced by immunoSEQ multiplex PCR, and TCRdb holds only the in-frame ones, with some missing. V, J and clone size reflect that table, while D and trimming were determined from the DNA. Counted here are more than 200,000 clones, more than 80% occurring once; the ten biggest clones make up roughly 2.6%. The CDR3 has 14 amino acids. CDR1 SGHAT and CDR2 FQNNGV come from the germline V gene. With 5 bases clipped from V and 7 bases from J, the junction kept 11 bases outside the gene matches.

The rearrangement joins TRBV11-2 to TRBJ2-7; 7 nucleotides agree with TRBD2. Sequencing used peripheral blood. The clonotype was recovered from a young man with COVID-19, enrolled during active disease. The DNA for the CDR3 is TGTGCCAGCAGCATCCCCCCCTGGGGAGGGGAGCAGTACTTC. Translated, it gives CASSIPPWGGEQYF.